The present TCR beta chain was sequenced within a study of blood T cell repertoires in COVID-19. On the study more broadly: The cDNA or gDNA used as material had been derived from T cells, B-cell-depleted T cells, or PBMCs.

In the authors' workflow: Amplified reference gene primers provided the basis for estimating nucleated cell counts. Produced via immunoSEQ multiplex PCR; TCRdb's table is partial and in-frame only. Clone size and V and J calls were adopted from that table, with D and trimming inferred from the DNA. This sample has roughly 160,000 clones, with approximately 88% found just once. The germline V gene has CDR1 LGHNA and CDR2 YSLEER. V was cut by 0 bases and J by 8 bases, with 8 bases left in between. This CDR3 comprises 13 residues. Sequencing was done on a sample of peripheral blood. The source is a woman aged 60-75 years who had recovered from COVID-19. The chain employs TRBV4-3 and TRBJ1-5; D gene ambiguous. The CDR3 DNA sequence: TGCGCCAGCAGCCAAGATCGGGAGAAGCCCCAGCATTTT. This encodes CASSQDREKPQHF.